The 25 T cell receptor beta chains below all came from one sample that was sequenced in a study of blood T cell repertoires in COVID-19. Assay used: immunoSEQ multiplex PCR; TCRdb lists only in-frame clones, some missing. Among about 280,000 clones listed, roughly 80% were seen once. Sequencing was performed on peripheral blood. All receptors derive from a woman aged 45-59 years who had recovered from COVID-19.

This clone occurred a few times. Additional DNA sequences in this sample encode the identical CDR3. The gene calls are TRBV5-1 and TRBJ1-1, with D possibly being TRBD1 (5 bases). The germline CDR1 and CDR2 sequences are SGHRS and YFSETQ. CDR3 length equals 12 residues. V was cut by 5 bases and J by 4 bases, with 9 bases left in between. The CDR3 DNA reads TGCGCCAGCAGTCGGGGGACCACTGAAGCTTTCTTT. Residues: CASSRGTTEAFF.

The CDR3 bases are TGTGCCAGCAGTCGGGGGGGAAGGAACACTGAAGCTTTCTTT. Its protein is CASSRGGRNTEAFF. The rearrangement uses TRBV28 and TRBJ1-1; a possible D gene is TRBD1 (5 bases). V dropped 5 bases and J dropped 1 base, with 11 bases sitting between them. Germline V gene lookup returns CDR1 MDHEN and CDR2 SYDVKM. CDR3 size: 14 residues.

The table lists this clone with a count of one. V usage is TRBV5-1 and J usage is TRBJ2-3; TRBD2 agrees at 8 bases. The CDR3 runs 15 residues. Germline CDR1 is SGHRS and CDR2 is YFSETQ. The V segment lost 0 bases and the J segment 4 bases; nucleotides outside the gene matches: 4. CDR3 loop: CASSLVSGLADTQYF. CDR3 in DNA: TGCGCCAGCAGCTTGGTGTCGGGACTAGCAGATACGCAGTATTTT.

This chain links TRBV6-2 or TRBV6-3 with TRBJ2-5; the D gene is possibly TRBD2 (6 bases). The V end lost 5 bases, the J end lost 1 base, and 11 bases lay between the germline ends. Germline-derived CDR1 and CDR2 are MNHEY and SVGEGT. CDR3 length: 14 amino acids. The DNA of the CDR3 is TGTGCCAGCAGTCATTGGGACTTCCAAGAGACCCAGTACTTC. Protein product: CASSHWDFQETQYF.

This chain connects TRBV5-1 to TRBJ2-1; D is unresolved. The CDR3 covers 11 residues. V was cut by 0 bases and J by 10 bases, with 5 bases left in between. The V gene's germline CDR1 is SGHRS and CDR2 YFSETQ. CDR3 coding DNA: TGCGCCAGCAGCTTGGACTGGGAGCAGTTCTTC. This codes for CASSLDWEQFF.

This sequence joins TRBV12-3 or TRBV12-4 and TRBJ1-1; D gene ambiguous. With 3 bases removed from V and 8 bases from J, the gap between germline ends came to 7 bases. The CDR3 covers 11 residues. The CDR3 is CASSFLGEAFF. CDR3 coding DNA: TGTGCCAGCAGTTTCCTAGGCGAAGCTTTCTTT.

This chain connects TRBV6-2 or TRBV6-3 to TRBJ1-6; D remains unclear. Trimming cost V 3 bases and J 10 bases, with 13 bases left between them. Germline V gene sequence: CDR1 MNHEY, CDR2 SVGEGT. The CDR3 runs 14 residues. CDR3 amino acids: CASSYLGGGSPLHF. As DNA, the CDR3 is TGTGCCAGCAGTTATCTGGGAGGAGGGTCACCCCTCCACTTT.

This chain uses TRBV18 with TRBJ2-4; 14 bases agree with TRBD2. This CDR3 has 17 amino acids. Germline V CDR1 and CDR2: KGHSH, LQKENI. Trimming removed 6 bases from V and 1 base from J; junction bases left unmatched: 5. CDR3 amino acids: CASSGTSGSGAKNIQYF. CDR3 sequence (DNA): TGTGCCAGCTCGGGGACTAGCGGGAGTGGCGCCAAAAACATTCAGTACTTC.

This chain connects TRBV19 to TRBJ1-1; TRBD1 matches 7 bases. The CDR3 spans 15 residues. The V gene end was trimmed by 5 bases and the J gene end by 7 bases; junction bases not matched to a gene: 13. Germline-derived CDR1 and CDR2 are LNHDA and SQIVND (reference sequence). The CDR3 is CASSLPDRPWDEAFF. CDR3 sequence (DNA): TGTGCCAGTAGTCTCCCGGACAGGCCGTGGGATGAAGCTTTCTTT.

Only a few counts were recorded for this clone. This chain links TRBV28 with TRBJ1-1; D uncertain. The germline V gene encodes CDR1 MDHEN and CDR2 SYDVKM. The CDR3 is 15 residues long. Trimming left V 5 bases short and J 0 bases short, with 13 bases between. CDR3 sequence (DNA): TGTGCCAGCAGTCTAGTTCTGCCTCTGAACACTGAAGCTTTCTTT. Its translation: CASSLVLPLNTEAFF.

CDR3 amino acids: CASRAQGAYGYTF. In nucleotides, the CDR3 is TGTGCCAGCAGGGCCCAGGGGGCATATGGCTACACCTTC. The V gene is TRBV6-5, the J gene TRBJ1-2; 8 bases align to TRBD1. CDR3 length: 13 amino acids. The germline gives CDR1 MNHEY, CDR2 SVGAGI. J gave up 5 bases and V 6 bases, and 5 bases lay outside the gene matches.

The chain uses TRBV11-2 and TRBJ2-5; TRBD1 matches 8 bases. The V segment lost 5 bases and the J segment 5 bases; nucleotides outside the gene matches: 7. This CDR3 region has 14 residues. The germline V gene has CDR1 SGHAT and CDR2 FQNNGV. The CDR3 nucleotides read TGTGCCAGCAGCCCAGGGGGCCGGGGGGAGACCCAGTACTTC. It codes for CASSPGGRGETQYF.

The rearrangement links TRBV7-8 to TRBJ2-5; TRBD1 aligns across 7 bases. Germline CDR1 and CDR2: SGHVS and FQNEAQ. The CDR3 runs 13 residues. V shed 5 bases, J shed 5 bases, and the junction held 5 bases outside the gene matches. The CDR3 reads CASSRGTAETQYF. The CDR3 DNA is TGTGCCAGCAGCCGTGGGACAGCCGAGACCCAGTACTTC. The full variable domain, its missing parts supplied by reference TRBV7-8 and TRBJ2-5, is GAGVSQSPRYKVAKRGQDVALRCDPISGHVSLFWYQQALGQGPEFLTYFQNEAQLDKSGLPSDRFFAERPEGSVSTLKIQRTQQEDSAVYLCASSRGTAETQYFGPGTRLLVL.

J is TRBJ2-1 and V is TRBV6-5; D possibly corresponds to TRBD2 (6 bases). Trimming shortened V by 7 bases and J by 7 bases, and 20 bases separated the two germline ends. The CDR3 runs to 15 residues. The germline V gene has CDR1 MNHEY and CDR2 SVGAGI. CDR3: CASTNGAGPGNEQFF. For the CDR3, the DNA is TGTGCCAGCACCAACGGGGCGGGGCCTGGGAATGAGCAGTTCTTC.

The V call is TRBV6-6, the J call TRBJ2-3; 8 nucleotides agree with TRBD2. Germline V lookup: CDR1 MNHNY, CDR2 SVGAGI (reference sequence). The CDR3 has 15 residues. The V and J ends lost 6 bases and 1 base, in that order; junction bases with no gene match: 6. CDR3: CASSSGGAGTDTQYF. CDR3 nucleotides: TGTGCCAGCAGCTCGGGGGGGGCGGGCACAGATACGCAGTATTTT.

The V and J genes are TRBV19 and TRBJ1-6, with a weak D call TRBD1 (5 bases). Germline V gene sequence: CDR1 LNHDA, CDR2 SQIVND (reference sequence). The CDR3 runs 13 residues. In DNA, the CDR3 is TGTGTCTGCGGGGCCCCTGGGTATTCACCCCTCCACTTT. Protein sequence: CVCGAPGYSPLHF.

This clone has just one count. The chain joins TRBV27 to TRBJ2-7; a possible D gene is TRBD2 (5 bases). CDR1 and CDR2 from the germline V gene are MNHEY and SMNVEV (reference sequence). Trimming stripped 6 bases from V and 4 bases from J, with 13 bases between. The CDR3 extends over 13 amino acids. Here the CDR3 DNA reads TGTGCCAGCAGCAAGAATGGAGGTTACGAGCAGTACTTC. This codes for CASSKNGGYEQYF.

The CDR3, as DNA: TGTGCCATCAGTTTGGGGGGGTTGGACACCGGGGAGCTGTTTTTT. This gives the protein CAISLGGLDTGELFF. The chain couples TRBV10-3 to TRBJ2-2, with 7 nucleotides matching TRBD2. Germline V gene lookup returns CDR1 ENHRY and CDR2 SYGVKD. CDR3 length equals 15 residues. V trimming: 5 bases; J trimming: 3 bases; junction bases outside the gene matches: 6.

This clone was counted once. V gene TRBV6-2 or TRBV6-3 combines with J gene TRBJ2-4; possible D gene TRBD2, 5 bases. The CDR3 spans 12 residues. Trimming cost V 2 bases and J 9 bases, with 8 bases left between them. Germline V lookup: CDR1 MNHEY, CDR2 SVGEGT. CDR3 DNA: TGTGCCAGCAGTTACGAGGGCATCATTCAGTACTTC. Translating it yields CASSYEGIIQYF.

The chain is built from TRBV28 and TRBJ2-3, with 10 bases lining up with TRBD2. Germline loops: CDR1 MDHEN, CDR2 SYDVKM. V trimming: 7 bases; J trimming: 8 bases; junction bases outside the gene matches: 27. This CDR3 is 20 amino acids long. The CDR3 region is CASNPEYEREGRLDSSTQYF. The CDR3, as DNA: TGTGCCAGCAATCCGGAGTATGAGCGGGAGGGCCGTTTGGACAGTAGTACGCAGTATTTT. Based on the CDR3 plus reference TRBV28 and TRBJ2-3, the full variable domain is DVKVTQSSRYLVKRTGEKVFLECVQDMDHENMFWYRQDPGLGLRLIYFSYDVKMKEKGDIPEGYSVSREKKERFSLILESASTNQTSMYLCASNPEYEREGRLDSSTQYFGPGTRLTVL.

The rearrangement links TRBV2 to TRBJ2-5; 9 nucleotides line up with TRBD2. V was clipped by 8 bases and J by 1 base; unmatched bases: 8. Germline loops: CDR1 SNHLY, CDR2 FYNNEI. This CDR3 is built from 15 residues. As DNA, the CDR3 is TGTGCCAGCGCCAGCGGGGGGCTGGCCCAAGAGACCCAGTACTTC. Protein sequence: CASASGGLAQETQYF.

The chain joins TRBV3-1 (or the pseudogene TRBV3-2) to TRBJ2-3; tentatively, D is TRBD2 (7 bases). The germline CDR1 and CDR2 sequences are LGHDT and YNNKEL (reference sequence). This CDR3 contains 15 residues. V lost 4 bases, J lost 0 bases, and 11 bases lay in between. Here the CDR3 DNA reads TGTGCCAGCAGCCGGAGGGGGGGCAGCACAGATACGCAGTATTTT. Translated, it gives CASSRRGGSTDTQYF.

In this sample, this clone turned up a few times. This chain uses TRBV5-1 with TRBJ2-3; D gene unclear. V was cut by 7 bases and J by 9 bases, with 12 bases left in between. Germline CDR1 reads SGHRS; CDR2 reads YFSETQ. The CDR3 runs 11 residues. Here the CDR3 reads CASHETDTQYF. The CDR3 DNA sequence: TGCGCCAGCCACGAGACTGACACGCAGTATTTT.

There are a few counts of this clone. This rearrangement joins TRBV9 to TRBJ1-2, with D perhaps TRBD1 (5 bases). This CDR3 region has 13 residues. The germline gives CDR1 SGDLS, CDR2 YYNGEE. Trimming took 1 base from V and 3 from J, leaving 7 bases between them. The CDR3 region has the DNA TGTGCCAGCAGCGTACAGGGTGACTATGGCTACACCTTC. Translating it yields CASSVQGDYGYTF.

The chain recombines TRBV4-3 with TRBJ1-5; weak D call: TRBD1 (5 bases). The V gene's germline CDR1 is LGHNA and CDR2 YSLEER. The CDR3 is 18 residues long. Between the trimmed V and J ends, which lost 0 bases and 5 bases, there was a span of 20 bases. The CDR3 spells CASSQEAGWGGFYQPQHF. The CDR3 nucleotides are TGCGCCAGCAGCCAAGAAGCGGGGTGGGGGGGTTTCTATCAGCCCCAGCATTTT.